The next 10 T cell receptor beta chains were all read from a single sample in a study of blood T cell repertoires in COVID-19. Measured with immunoSEQ multiplex PCR; TCRdb has only the in-frame clones, and not every one. The sample yields about 55,000 clones, approximately 85% seen once. Sequenced: peripheral blood. The source of these receptors is a human donor in a cohort sampled during active COVID-19.

The V call is TRBV11-3, the J call TRBJ2-2; no definite D call. CDR1 is SGHNT and CDR2 is YENEEA in the germline V gene. This CDR3 is 15 amino acids long. The V end was cut by 3 bases, the J end by 5 bases, with 13 bases between. CDR3 amino acids: CASSLRPTGTGELFF. The CDR3 bases are TGTGCCAGCAGCTTGAGGCCCACTGGGACCGGGGAGCTGTTTTTT.

The chain joins TRBV11-3 to TRBJ2-5; TRBD1 might be the D (5 bases). The CDR3 is made up of 12 amino acids. The germline gives CDR1 SGHNT, CDR2 YENEEA. Trimming took off 8 bases at V and 5 bases at J, with 12 bases between the two ends. The CDR3 bases are TGTGCCAGCTCCAGGGATCGGGAGACCCAGTACTTC. Its protein is CASSRDRETQYF.

The V gene is TRBV6-5, the J gene TRBJ1-2; 10 bases are a match to TRBD1. V was pared by 5 bases and J by 5 bases, with 5 bases of the junction left unmatched. The CDR3 has 14 amino acids. CDR1 MNHEY and CDR2 SVGAGI come from the germline V gene. The CDR3 DNA follows: TGTGCCAGCAGTCCCCGGGACAGGGGTTATGGCTACACCTTC. As protein: CASSPRDRGYGYTF.

This chain connects TRBV4-3 to TRBJ2-7, with D perhaps TRBD1 (6 bases). V was trimmed by 1 base and J by 1 base, leaving 14 bases between them. Germline CDR1 LGHNA, CDR2 YSLEER. The CDR3 sequence is 16 residues long. The CDR3 DNA reads TGCGCCAGCAGCCAAGGTTTGGGGGACAAGTCCTACGAGCAGTACTTC. Amino acid sequence: CASSQGLGDKSYEQYF.

The chain recombines TRBV19 with TRBJ2-4, with 9 bases that match TRBD2. Germline loops: CDR1 LNHDA, CDR2 SQIVND (reference sequence). The CDR3 sequence is 17 residues long. V shed 4 bases, J shed 5 bases, and the junction held 12 bases outside the gene matches. The CDR3 bases are TGTGCCAGTAGTAGAGCCCGGGGTAGCGGGAGTGAAAACATTCAGTACTTC. Residues: CASSRARGSGSENIQYF.

This chain uses TRBV27 with TRBJ2-7, with 14 bases fitting TRBD2. Germline CDR1 is MNHEY and CDR2 is SMNVEV (reference sequence). The CDR3 consists of 15 residues. V was clipped by 6 bases and J by 4 bases; unmatched bases: 5. CDR3 residues: CASSDGTSGSYEQYF. CDR3 nucleotide sequence: TGTGCCAGCAGCGATGGGACTAGCGGGAGTTACGAGCAGTACTTC.

This clone was detected only a few times. CDR3 in DNA: TGTGCCAGCAGCCAAGAAAGAGGTGATCGCAATCAGCCCCAGCATTTT. Its protein product is CASSQERGDRNQPQHF. The chain joins TRBV4-2 to TRBJ1-5; no reliable D call. CDR1 and CDR2 (germline): LGHNA, YNFKEQ. This CDR3 is 16 amino acids long. The germline V and J ends were trimmed by 0 bases and 2 bases, with 11 bases remaining between them.

The rearrangement uses TRBV6-2 or TRBV6-3 and TRBJ2-3; possibly TRBD2 for D (6 bases). Germline CDR1 and CDR2: MNHEY and SVGEGT. CDR3 length: 15 amino acids. V lost 0 bases, J lost 2 bases, and 9 bases lay in between. In nucleotides, the CDR3 is TGTGCCAGCAGTTACTCAAGCGGGTTCACAGATACGCAGTATTTT. This codes for CASSYSSGFTDTQYF.

This clone was observed once. The chain uses TRBV6-2 or TRBV6-3 and TRBJ1-2, with D possibly TRBD1 on 6 matching bases. The V and J ends lost 0 bases and 4 bases respectively, with 12 bases between them. This CDR3 region has 15 residues. CDR1 MNHEY and CDR2 SVGEGT come from the germline V gene. CDR3 bases: TGTGCCAGCAGTTACTCGTCAGGGGCCCTCTATGGCTACACCTTC. It codes for CASSYSSGALYGYTF.

The gene calls are TRBV28 and TRBJ2-3; 12 bases are a match to TRBD2. Trimming removed 5 bases from V and 4 bases from J; junction bases left unmatched: 10. The CDR3 spans 17 residues. The germline V gene encodes CDR1 MDHEN and CDR2 SYDVKM. CDR3 in DNA: TGTGCCAGCAGTACAACGACTAGCGGGAGCCCCGCAGATACGCAGTATTTT. It codes for CASSTTTSGSPADTQYF.